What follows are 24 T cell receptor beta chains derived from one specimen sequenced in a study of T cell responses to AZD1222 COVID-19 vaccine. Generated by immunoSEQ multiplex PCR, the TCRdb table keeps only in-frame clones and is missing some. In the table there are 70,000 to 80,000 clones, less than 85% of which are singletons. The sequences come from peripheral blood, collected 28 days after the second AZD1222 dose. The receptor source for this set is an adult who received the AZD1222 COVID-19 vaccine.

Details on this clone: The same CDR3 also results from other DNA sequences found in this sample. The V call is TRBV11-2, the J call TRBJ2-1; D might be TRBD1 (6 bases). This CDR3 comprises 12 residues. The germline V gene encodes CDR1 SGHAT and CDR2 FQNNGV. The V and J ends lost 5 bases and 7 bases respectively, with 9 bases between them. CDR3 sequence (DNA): TGTGCCAGCAGCCGCGACAGGAATGAGCAGTTCTTC. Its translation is CASSRDRNEQFF. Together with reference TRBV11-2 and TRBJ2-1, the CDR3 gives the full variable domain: EAGVAQSPRYKIIEKRQSVAFWCNPISGHATLYWYQQILGQGPKLLIQFQNNGVVDDSQLPKDRFSAERLKGVDSTLKIQPAKLEDSAVYLCASSRDRNEQFFGPGTRLTVL.

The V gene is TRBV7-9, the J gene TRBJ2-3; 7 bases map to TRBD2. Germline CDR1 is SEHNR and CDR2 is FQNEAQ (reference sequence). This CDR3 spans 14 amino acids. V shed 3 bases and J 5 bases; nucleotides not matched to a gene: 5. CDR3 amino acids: CASSLGRGGDTQYF. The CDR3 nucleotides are TGTGCCAGCAGCTTGGGGAGGGGCGGAGATACGCAGTATTTT.

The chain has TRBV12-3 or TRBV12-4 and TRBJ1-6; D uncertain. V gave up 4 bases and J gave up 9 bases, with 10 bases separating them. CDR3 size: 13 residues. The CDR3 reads CASSSYGGSPLHF. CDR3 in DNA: TGTGCCAGCAGTTCCTATGGCGGTTCACCCCTCCACTTT.

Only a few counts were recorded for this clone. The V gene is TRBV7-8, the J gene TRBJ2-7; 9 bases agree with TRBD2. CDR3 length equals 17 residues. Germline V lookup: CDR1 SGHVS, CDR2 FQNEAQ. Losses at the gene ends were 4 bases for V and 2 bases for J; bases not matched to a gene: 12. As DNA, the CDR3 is TGTGCCAGCAGCTCAGATTACGAGCGGGGGGCAACCTACGAGCAGTACTTC. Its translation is CASSSDYERGATYEQYF.

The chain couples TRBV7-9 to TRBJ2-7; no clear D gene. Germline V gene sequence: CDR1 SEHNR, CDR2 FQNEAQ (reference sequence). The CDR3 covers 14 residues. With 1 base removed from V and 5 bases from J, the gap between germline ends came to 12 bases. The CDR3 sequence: CASSLVDRMDEQYF. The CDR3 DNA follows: TGTGCCAGCAGCTTAGTTGATAGGATGGACGAGCAGTACTTC.

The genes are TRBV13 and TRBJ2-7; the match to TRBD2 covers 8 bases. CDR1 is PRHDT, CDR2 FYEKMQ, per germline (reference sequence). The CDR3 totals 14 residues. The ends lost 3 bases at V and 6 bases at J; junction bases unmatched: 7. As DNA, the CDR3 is TGTGCCAGCAGCTTGGATCGGGCGGGGGGCGAGCAGTACTTC. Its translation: CASSLDRAGGEQYF.

The CDR3 is CATKKGAGGPTDTQYF. DNA of the CDR3: TGCGCCACCAAAAAGGGAGCGGGAGGGCCCACAGATACGCAGTATTTT. This chain uses TRBV5-1 with TRBJ2-3; 10 bases are a match to TRBD2. The CDR3 consists of 16 residues. V was clipped by 9 bases and J by 2 bases; unmatched bases: 12. In germline, CDR1 is SGHRS, CDR2 YFSETQ.

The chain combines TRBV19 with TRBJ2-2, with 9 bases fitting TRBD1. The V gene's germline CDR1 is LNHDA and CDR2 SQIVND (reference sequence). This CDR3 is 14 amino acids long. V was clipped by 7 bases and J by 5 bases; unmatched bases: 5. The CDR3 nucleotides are TGTGCCAGTACCCGACAGGGGGGAACCGGGGAGCTGTTTTTT. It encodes CASTRQGGTGELFF.

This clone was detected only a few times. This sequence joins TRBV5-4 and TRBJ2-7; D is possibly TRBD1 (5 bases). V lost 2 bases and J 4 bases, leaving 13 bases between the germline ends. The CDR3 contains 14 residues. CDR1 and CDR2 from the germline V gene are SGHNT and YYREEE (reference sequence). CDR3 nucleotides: TGTGCCAGCAGCTTAACTCAGGGTACTTACGAGCAGTACTTC. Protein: CASSLTQGTYEQYF.

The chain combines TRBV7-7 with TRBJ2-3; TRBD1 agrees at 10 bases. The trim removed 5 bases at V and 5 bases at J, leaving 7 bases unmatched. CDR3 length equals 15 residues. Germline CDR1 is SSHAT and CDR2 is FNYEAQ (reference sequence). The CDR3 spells CASSHRTGGVDTQYF. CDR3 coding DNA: TGTGCCAGCAGCCATCGGACAGGGGGGGTAGATACGCAGTATTTT. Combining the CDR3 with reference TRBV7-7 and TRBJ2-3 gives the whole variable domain GAGVSQSPRYKVTKRGQDVTLRCDPISSHATLYWYQQALGQGPEFLTYFNYEAQPDKSGLPSDRFSAERPEGSISTLTIQRTEQRDSAMYRCASSHRTGGVDTQYFGPGTRLTVL.

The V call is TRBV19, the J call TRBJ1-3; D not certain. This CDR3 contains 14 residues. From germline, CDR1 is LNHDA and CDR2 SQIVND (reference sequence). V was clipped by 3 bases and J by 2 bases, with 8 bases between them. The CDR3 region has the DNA TGTGCCAGTAGTATGGGCCTGGCTGGAAACACCATATATTTT. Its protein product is CASSMGLAGNTIYF.

CDR3 sequence (DNA): TGTGCCAGCAGCTTTGGGAGCTCGCCTGAGCAGTTCTTC. This codes for CASSFGSSPEQFF. The chain is built from TRBV7-2 and TRBJ2-1, with a weak D call TRBD2 (5 bases). Between the trimmed V and J ends, which lost 3 bases and 9 bases, there was a span of 12 bases. Looked up from germline, CDR1 is SGHTA and CDR2 is FQGNSA. The CDR3 covers 13 residues.

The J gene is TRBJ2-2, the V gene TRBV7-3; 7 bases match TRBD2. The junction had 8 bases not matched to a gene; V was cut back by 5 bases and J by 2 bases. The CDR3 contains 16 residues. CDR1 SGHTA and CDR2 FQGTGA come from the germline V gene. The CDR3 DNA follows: TGTGCCAGCAGCCCCGGCCAGCGGGGTAACACCGGGGAGCTGTTTTTT. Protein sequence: CASSPGQRGNTGELFF.

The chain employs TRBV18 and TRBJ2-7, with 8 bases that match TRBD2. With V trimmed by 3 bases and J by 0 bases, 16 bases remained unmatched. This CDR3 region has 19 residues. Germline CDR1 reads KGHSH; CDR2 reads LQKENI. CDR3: CASSPRGVRPGPSSYEQYF. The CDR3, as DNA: TGTGCCAGCTCACCGCGGGGGGTGAGACCGGGACCAAGCTCCTACGAGCAGTACTTC.

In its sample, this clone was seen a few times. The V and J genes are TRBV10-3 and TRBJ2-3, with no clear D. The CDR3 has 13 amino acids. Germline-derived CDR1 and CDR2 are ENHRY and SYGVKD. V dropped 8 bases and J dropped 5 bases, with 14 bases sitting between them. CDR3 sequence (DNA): TGTGCCATCGGTGGGCACGTAGTAGATACGCAGTATTTT. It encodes CAIGGHVVDTQYF.

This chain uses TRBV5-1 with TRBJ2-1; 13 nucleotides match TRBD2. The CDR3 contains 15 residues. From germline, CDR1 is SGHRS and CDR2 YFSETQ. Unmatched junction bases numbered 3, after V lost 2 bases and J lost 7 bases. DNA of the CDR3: TGCGCCAGCAGCTTACTAGCGGGGGGGCCAAATGAGCAGTTCTTC. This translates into CASSLLAGGPNEQFF.

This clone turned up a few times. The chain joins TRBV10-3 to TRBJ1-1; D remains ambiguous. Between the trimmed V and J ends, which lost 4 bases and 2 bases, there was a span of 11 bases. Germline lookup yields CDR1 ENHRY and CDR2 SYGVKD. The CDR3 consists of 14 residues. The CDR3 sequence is CAISASVINTEAFF. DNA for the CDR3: TGTGCCATCAGTGCGTCGGTCATTAACACTGAAGCTTTCTTT.

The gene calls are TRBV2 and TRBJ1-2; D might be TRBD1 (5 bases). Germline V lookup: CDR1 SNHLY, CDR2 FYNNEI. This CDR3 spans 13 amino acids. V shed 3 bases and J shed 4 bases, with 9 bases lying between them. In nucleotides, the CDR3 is TGTGCCAGCAGTGACCGACAGAGCTATGGCTACACCTTC. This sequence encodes CASSDRQSYGYTF.

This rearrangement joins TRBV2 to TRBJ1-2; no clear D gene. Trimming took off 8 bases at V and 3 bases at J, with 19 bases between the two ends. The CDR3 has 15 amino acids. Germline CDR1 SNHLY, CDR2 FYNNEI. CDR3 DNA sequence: TGTGCCAGCTTCGCGCAGACGATAGCTTACTATGGCTACACCTTC. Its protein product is CASFAQTIAYYGYTF.

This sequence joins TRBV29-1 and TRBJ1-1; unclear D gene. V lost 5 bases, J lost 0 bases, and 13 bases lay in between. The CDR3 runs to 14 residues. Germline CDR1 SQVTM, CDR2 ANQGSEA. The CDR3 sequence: CSVTLHVLNTEAFF. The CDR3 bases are TGCAGCGTTACCTTACACGTATTGAACACTGAAGCTTTCTTT.

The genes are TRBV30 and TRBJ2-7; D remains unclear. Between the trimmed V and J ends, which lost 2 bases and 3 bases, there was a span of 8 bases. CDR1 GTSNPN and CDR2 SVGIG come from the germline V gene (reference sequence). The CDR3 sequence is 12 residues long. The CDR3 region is CAWSRTGYEQYF. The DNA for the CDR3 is TGTGCCTGGAGTCGAACGGGCTACGAGCAGTACTTC. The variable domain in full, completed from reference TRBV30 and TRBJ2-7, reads SQTIHQWPATLVQPVGSPLSLECTVEGTSNPNLYWYRQAAGRGLQLLFYSVGIGQISSEVPQNLSASRPQDRQFILSSKKLLLSDSGFYLCAWSRTGYEQYFGPGTRLTVT.

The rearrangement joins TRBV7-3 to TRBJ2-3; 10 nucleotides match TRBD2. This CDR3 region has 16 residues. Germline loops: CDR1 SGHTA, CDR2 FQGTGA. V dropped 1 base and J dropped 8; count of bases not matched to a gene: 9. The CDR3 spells CASSLNSGGAVGTQYF. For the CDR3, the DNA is TGTGCCAGCAGCTTAAACAGCGGGGGGGCGGTTGGTACGCAGTATTTT. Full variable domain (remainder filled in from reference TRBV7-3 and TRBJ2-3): GAGVSQTPSNKVTEKGKYVELRCDPISGHTALYWYRQSLGQGPEFLIYFQGTGAADDSGLPNDRFFAVRPEGSVSTLKIQRTERGDSAVYLCASSLNSGGAVGTQYFGPGTRLTVL.

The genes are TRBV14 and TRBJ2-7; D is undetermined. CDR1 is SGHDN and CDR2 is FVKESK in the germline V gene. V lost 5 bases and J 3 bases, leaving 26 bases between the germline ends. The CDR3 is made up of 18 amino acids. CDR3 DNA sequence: TGTGCCAGCAGCAATAACCACTCCGGAATTGAAAAAGACTACGAGCAGTACTTC. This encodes CASSNNHSGIEKDYEQYF. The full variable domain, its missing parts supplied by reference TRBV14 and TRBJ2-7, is EAGVTQFPSHSVIEKGQTVTLRCDPISGHDNLYWYRRVMGKEIKFLLHFVKESKQDESGMPNNRFLAERTGGTYSTLKVQPAELEDSGVYFCASSNNHSGIEKDYEQYFGPGTRLTVT.

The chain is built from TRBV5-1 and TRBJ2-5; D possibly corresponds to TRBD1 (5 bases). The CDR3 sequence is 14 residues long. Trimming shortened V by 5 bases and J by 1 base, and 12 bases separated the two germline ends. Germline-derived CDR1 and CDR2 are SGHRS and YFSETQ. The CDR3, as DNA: TGCGCCAGCAGGCCGGACACCTTCCAAGAGACCCAGTACTTC. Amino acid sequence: CASRPDTFQETQYF.